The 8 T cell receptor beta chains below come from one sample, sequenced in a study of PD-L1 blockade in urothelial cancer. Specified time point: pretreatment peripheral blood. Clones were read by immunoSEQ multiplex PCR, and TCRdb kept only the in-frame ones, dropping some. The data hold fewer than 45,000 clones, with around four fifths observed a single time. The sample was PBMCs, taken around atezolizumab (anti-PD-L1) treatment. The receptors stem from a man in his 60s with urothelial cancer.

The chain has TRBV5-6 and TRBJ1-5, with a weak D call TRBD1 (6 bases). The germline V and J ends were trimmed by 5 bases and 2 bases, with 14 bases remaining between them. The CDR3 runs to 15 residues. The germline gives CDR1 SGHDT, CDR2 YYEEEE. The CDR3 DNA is TGTGCCAGCAGTTCAGGGTACAGGGGCAATCAGCCCCAGCATTTT. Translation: CASSSGYRGNQPQHF.

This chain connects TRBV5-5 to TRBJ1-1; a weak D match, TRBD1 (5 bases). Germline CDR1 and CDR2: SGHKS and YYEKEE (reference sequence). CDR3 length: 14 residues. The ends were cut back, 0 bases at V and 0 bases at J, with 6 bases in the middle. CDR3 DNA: TGTGCCAGCAGCTTGGTACAGGTGAACACTGAAGCTTTCTTT. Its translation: CASSLVQVNTEAFF.

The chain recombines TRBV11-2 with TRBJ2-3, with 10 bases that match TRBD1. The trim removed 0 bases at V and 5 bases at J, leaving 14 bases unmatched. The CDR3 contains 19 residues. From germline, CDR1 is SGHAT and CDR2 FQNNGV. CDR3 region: CASSLEFVVTGGSIDTQYF. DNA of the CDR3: TGTGCCAGCAGCTTAGAGTTCGTCGTGACAGGGGGCTCGATAGATACGCAGTATTTT. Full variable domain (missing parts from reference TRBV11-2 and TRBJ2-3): EAGVAQSPRYKIIEKRQSVAFWCNPISGHATLYWYQQILGQGPKLLIQFQNNGVVDDSQLPKDRFSAERLKGVDSTLKIQPAKLEDSAVYLCASSLEFVVTGGSIDTQYFGPGTRLTVL.

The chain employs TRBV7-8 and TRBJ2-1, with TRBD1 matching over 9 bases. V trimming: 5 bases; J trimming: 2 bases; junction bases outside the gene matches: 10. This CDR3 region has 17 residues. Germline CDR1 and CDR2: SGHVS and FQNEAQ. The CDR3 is CASSPRDRGSAYNEQFF. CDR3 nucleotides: TGTGCCAGCAGCCCACGAGACAGGGGGAGCGCCTACAATGAGCAGTTCTTC.

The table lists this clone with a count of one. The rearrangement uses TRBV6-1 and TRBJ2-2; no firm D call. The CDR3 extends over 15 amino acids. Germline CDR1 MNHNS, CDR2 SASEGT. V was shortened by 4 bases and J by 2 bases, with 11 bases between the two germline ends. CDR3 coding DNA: TGTGCCAGCAGTGGGCTAGGTACTAACACCGGGGAGCTGTTTTTT. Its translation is CASSGLGTNTGELFF.

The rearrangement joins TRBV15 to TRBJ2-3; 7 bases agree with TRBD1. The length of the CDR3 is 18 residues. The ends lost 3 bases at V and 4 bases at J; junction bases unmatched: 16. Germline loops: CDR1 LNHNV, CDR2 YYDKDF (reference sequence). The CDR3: CATSSLLDGTVVSDTQYF. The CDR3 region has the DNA TGTGCCACCAGCAGCCTCTTAGATGGGACAGTGGTTTCAGATACGCAGTATTTT.

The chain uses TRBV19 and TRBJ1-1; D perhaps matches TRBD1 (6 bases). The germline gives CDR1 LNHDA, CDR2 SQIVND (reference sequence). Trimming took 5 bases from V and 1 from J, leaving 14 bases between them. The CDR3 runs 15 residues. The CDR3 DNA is TGTGCCAGTAGTCCAAACAGGGATACGAACACTGAAGCTTTCTTT. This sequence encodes CASSPNRDTNTEAFF.

CDR3 sequence reads: CASSESSSGTDTQYF. Written as DNA, the CDR3 is TGCGCCAGCAGTGAGTCGTCTAGCGGCACAGATACGCAGTATTTT. The gene calls are TRBV10-1 and TRBJ2-3, with D possibly TRBD2 on 6 matching bases. This CDR3 is built from 15 residues. Trimming took off 0 bases at V and 1 base at J, with 8 bases between the two ends. Germline V lookup: CDR1 WNHNN, CDR2 SYGVQD (reference sequence).